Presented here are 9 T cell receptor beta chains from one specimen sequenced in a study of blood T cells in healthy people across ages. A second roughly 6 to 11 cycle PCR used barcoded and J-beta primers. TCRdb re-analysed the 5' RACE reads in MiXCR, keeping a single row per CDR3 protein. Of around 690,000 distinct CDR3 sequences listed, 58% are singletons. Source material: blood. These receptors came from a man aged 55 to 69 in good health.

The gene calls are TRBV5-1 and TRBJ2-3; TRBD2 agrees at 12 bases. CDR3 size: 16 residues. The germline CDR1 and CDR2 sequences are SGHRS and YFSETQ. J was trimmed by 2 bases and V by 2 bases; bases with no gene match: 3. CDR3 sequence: CASSLRLAGVTDTQYF. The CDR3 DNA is TGCGCCAGCAGCTTACGACTAGCGGGGGTCACAGATACGCAGTATTTT. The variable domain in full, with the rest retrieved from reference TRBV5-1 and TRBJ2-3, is KAGVTQTPRYLIKTRGQQVTLSCSPISGHRSVSWYQQTPGQGLQFLFEYFSETQRNKGNFPGRFSGRQFSNSRSEMNVSTLELGDSALYLCASSLRLAGVTDTQYFGPGTRLTVL.

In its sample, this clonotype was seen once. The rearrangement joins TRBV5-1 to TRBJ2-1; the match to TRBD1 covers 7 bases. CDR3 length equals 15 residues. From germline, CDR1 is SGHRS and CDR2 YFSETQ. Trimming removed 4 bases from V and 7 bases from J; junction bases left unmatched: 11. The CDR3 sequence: CASSPRGQRGNEQFF. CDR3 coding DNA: TGCGCCAGCAGCCCGAGGGGACAGAGGGGAAATGAGCAGTTCTTC.

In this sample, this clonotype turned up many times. The chain's CDR3 is CASSLDWNNEQFF. The CDR3 DNA is TGTGCCAGCAGCTTAGATTGGAACAATGAGCAGTTCTTC. The chain uses TRBV7-2 and TRBJ2-1; unclear D gene. CDR3 length: 13 amino acids. Between the trimmed V and J ends, which lost 1 base and 5 bases, there was a span of 6 bases. In germline, CDR1 is SGHTA, CDR2 FQGNSA.

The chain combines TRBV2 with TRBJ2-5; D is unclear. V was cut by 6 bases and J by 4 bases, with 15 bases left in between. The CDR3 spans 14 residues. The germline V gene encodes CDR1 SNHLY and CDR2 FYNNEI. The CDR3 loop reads CASSLPPRGETQYF. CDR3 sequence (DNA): TGTGCCAGCAGCCTCCCCCCGCGAGGAGAGACCCAGTACTTC.

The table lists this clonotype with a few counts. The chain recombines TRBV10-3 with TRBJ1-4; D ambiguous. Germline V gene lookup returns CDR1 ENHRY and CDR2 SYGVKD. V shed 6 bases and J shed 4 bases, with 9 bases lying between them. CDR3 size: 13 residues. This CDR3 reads CAIRGGRNEKLFF. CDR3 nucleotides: TGTGCCATCAGGGGTGGGCGTAATGAAAAACTGTTTTTT.

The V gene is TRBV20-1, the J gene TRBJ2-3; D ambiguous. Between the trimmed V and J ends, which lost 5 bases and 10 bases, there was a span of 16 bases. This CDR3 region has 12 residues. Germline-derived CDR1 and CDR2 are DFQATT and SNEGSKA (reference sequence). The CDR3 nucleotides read TGCAGTGCTTTGTCTCCGCCCCCCCCGCAGTATTTT. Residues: CSALSPPPPQYF.

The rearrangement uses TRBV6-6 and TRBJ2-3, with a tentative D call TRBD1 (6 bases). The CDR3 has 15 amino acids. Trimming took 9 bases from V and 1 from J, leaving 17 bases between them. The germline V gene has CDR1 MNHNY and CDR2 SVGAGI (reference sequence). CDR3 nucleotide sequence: TGTGCCAGTCTTGACAGGTTCCCAGGCACAGATACGCAGTATTTT. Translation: CASLDRFPGTDTQYF.

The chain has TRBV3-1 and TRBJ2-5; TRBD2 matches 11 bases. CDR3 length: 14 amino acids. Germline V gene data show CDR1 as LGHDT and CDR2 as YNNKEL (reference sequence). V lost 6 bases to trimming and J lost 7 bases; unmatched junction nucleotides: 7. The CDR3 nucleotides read TGTGCCAGCAGTCCCGGGACTAGCGGATGGACCCAGTACTTC. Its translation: CASSPGTSGWTQYF.

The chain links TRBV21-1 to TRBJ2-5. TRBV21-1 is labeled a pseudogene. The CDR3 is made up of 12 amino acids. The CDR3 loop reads CASSKARETQYF. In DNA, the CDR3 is TGTGCCAGCAGCAAAGCGCGAGAGACCCAGTACTTC.